This TCR beta chain comes out of a study of blood T cell repertoires in COVID-19. Whole-study context: COVID-19 samples collected from the United States, Italy and Spain covered acute and convalescent phases. PBMCs, B-cell-depleted T cells, or T cells were the source of the cDNA or gDNA that made up the material.

Per the original methods: The assay estimated nucleated cells by amplifying reference gene primers. Produced via immunoSEQ multiplex PCR; TCRdb's table is partial and in-frame only. For V, J and clone size, that table is used; D and trimming come from the DNA. The profile covers around 700,000 clones, with 85% to 90% appearing a single time and about 0.24% taken by the ten largest. Germline loops: CDR1 SGHTA, CDR2 FQGNSA. Trimming left V 1 base short and J 3 bases short, with 7 bases between. The CDR3 spans 14 residues. The source is a woman in her late teens or twenties with acute or convalescent COVID-19. The V call is TRBV7-2, the J call TRBJ1-5; D gene unclear. The sequencing input was peripheral blood. CDR3 sequence (DNA): TGTGCCAGCAGCTTAGGCGGGAACAATCAGCCCCAGCATTTT. This sequence encodes CASSLGGNNQPQHF.